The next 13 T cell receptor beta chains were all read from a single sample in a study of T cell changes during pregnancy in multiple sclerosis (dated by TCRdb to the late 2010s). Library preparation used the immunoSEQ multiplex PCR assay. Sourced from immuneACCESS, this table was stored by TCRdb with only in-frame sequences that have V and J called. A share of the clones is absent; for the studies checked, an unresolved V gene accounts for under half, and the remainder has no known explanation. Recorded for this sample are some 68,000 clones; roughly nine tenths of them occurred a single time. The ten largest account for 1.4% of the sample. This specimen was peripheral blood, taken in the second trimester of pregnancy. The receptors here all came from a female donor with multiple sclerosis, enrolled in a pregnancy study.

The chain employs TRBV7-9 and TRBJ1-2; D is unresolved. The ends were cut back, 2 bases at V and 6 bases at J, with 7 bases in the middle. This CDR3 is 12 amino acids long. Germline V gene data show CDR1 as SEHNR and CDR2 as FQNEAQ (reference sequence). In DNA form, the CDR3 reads TGTGCCAGCAGCTTACTTAGAGATGGCTACACCTTC. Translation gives CASSLLRDGYTF.

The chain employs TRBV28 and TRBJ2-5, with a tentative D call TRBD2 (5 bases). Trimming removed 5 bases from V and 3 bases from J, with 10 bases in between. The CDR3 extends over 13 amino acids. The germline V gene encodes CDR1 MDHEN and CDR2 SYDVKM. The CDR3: CASSLGVEETQYF. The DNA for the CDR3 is TGTGCCAGCAGTCTCGGGGTGGAAGAGACCCAGTACTTC.

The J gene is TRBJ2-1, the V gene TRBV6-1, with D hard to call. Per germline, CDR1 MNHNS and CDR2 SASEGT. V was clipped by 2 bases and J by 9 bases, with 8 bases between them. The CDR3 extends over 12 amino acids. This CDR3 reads CASSERVSEQFF. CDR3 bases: TGTGCCAGCAGTGAACGGGTTTCTGAGCAGTTCTTC.

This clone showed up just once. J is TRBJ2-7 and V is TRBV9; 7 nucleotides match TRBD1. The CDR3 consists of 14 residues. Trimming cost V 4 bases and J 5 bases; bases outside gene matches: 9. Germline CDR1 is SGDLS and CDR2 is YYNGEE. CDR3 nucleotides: TGTGCCAGCAGCCCTCAGGGGGTATATGACGAGCAGTACTTC. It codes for CASSPQGVYDEQYF.

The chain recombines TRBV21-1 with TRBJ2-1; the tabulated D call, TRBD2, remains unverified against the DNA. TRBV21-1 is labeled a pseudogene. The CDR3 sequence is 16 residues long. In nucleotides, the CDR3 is TGTGCCAGCAGCAACAACCGGGAGGTTAGCAGGGATGAGCAGTTCTTC. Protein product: CASSNNREVSRDEQFF.

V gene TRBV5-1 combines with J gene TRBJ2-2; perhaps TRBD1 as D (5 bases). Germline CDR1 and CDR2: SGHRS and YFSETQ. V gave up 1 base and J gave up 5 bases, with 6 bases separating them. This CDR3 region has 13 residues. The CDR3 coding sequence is TGCGCCAGCAGCTTGCAGGGAACCGGGGAGCTGTTTTTT. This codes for CASSLQGTGELFF.

The CDR3 loop is CAWRWAGGTEAFF. The CDR3 nucleotides read TGTGCCTGGAGGTGGGCCGGGGGCACTGAAGCTTTCTTT. The J gene is TRBJ1-1, the V gene TRBV30, with a tentative D call TRBD1 (5 bases). From germline, CDR1 is GTSNPN and CDR2 SVGIG (reference sequence). Between the trimmed V and J ends, which lost 3 bases and 4 bases, there was a span of 12 bases. This CDR3 region has 13 residues.

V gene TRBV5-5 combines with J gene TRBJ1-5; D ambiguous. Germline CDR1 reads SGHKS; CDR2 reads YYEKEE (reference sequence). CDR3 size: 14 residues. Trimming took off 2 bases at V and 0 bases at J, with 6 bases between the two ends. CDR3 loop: CASSFGNSNQPQHF. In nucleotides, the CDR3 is TGTGCCAGCAGCTTCGGTAATAGCAATCAGCCCCAGCATTTT. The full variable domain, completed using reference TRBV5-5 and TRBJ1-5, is DAGVTQSPTHLIKTRGQQVTLRCSPISGHKSVSWYQQVLGQGPQFIFQYYEKEERGRGNFPDRFSARQFPNYSSELNVNALLLGDSALYLCASSFGNSNQPQHFGDGTRLSIL.

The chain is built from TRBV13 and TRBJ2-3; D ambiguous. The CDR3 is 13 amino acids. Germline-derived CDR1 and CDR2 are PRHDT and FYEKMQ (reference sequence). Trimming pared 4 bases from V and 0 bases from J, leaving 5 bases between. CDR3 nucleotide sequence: TGTGCCAGCAGCTCCCCTAGCACAGATACGCAGTATTTT. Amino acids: CASSSPSTDTQYF.

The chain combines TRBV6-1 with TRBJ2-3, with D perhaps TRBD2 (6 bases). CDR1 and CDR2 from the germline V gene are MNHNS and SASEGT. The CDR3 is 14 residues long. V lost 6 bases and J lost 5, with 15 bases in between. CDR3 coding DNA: TGTGCCAGCAGGCGGGGTCAGAGTGGAGATACGCAGTATTTT. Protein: CASRRGQSGDTQYF.

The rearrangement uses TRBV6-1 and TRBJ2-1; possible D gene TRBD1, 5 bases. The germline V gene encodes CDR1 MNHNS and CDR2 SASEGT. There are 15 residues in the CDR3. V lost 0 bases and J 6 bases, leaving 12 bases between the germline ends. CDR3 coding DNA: TGTGCCAGCAGTGAAGCCCCCGACAGCCCCAATGAGCAGTTCTTC. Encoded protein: CASSEAPDSPNEQFF.

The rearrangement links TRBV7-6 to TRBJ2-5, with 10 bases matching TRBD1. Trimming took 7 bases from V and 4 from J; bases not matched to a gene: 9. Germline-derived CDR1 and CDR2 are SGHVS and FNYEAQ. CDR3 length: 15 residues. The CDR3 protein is CASIATGGRVETQYF. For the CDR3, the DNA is TGTGCCAGCATAGCGACAGGGGGCCGGGTAGAGACCCAGTACTTC.

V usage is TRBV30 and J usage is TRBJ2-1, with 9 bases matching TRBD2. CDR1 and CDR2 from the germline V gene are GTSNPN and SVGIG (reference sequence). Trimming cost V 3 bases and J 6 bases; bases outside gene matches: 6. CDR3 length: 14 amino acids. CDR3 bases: TGTGCCTGGAGATTGTCTAGCGGGACCAATGAGCAGTTCTTC. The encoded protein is CAWRLSSGTNEQFF.